The clone carrying this TCR beta chain showed up just a few times. The antigen is undetermined. This specimen belongs to a study of T cells in Graves' hyperthyroidism and ophthalmopathy. Study summary: Peripheral blood was obtained at initial diagnosis, preceding any treatment.

General observations from the study: The model's output predicted ophthalmopathy at a median of about 6.5 months prior to onset.

RNA transcripts served as the template for amplifying TCR beta CDR3 regions. TCR CDR3 underwent first-round RT-PCR with the HTBI primer set. A single record per CDR3 protein comes from TCRdb applying MiXCR to the multiplex PCR reads. The data contain 650,000 to 750,000 distinct CDR3 sequences, about 14% of them singletons. The CDR3 loop spans 12 amino acids. CDR1 and CDR2 from the germline V gene are KGHDR and SFDVKD. Trimming removed 4 bases at V and 4 bases at J, with 4 bases between. No ophthalmopathy progression within 18 months constituted stable Graves' hyperthyroidism. The genes are TRBV24-1 and TRBJ2-1; D remains ambiguous. The clonotype was recovered from a woman aged 18-30 years with Graves' hyperthyroidism. Specimen: blood. Here the CDR3 reads CATSEQYNEQFF. CDR3 DNA: TGTGCCACCAGTGAGCAGTACAATGAGCAGTTCTTC.